This T cell receptor beta chain was retrieved from a study of blood T cell repertoires in COVID-19. Study-level information: Samples of COVID-19 (acute and convalescent) were obtained from the United States, Italy and Spain. PBMCs, B-cell-depleted T cells, or T cells were the source of the cDNA or gDNA that made up the material.

The V and J ends lost 5 bases and 7 bases, in that order; junction bases with no gene match: 3. CDR3 size: 14 residues. Germline loops: CDR1 SGHAT, CDR2 FQNNGV. Profiling relied on immunoSEQ multiplex PCR, and the TCRdb table lists in-frame clones only, not all of them. The table lists 200,000 to 250,000 clones, 88% of them singletons. Clinical history reported by participants formed the basis on which cohorts were assigned. A COVID-19 case was met by exposed participants within 2 weeks before study entry. The genes are TRBV11-2 and TRBJ2-7, with 15 bases that match TRBD2. Input material: PBMCs or T cells enriched from blood (not recorded which). This clonotype was obtained from a woman aged 30 to 39 who had been exposed to COVID-19. This CDR3 reads CASSPGLAGGEQYF. For the CDR3, the DNA is TGTGCCAGCAGCCCGGGACTAGCGGGAGGAGAGCAGTACTTC. The full variable domain, completed using reference TRBV11-2 and TRBJ2-7, is EAGVAQSPRYKIIEKRQSVAFWCNPISGHATLYWYQQILGQGPKLLIQFQNNGVVDDSQLPKDRFSAERLKGVDSTLKIQPAKLEDSAVYLCASSPGLAGGEQYFGPGTRLTVT.